The 7 T cell receptor beta chains below come from one sample, sequenced in a study of T cell responses to AZD1222 COVID-19 vaccine. The repertoire was sequenced with immunoSEQ multiplex PCR; TCRdb's copy has only in-frame clones and lacks some. In the table there are approximately 150,000 clones, approximately 90% of which are singletons. The source was peripheral blood, collected on day 0 of AZD1222 vaccination. All receptors derive from an adult in good health.

The chain joins TRBV7-2 to TRBJ1-1; D might be TRBD1 (5 bases). Trimming cost V 4 bases and J 6 bases, with 18 bases left between them. Germline V gives CDR1 SGHTA, CDR2 FQGNSA. The CDR3 runs to 15 residues. The CDR3 here is CASSSHGGVRAEAFF. Here the CDR3 DNA reads TGTGCCAGCAGCTCCCATGGAGGGGTAAGAGCTGAAGCTTTCTTT.

J is TRBJ1-2 and V is TRBV27; D ambiguous. The CDR3 is made up of 14 amino acids. Germline V CDR1 and CDR2: MNHEY, SMNVEV (reference sequence). Trimming cost V 3 bases and J 4 bases, with 12 bases left between them. This CDR3 reads CASSLYEGSYGYTF. The CDR3 DNA follows: TGTGCCAGCAGTTTGTATGAGGGAAGCTATGGCTACACCTTC.

V gene TRBV27 combines with J gene TRBJ2-2; tentative D call: TRBD1 (6 bases). The germline V gene encodes CDR1 MNHEY and CDR2 SMNVEV (reference sequence). CDR3 length: 17 amino acids. V was clipped by 0 bases and J by 0 bases, with 11 bases between them. CDR3 amino acids: CASSLSFGTTNTGELFF. CDR3 bases: TGTGCCAGCAGTTTATCGTTTGGGACAACGAACACCGGGGAGCTGTTTTTT.

In its sample, this clone is medium-sized. The rearrangement joins TRBV6-2 or TRBV6-3 to TRBJ2-2, with no clear D. The CDR3 has 16 amino acids. The germline CDR1 and CDR2 sequences are MNHEY and SVGEGT. Deletions cut 2 bases from V and 2 bases from J, with 12 bases between. CDR3 sequence: CASSYPDGINTGELFF. DNA for the CDR3: TGTGCCAGCAGTTACCCCGACGGCATTAACACCGGGGAGCTGTTTTTT.

The rearrangement joins TRBV3-1 (or the pseudogene TRBV3-2) to TRBJ2-4; D may be TRBD2 (6 bases). Germline V CDR1 and CDR2: LGHDT, YNNKEL (reference sequence). Trimming left V 4 bases short and J 0 bases short, with 13 bases between. This CDR3 has 16 residues. This chain's CDR3 is CASSPRRGVAKNIQYF. CDR3 DNA: TGTGCCAGCAGCCCCAGGCGGGGAGTAGCCAAAAACATTCAGTACTTC.

The gene calls are TRBV4-1 and TRBJ1-5; no reliable D call. The V and J ends lost 1 base and 4 bases respectively, with 2 bases between them. Germline values: CDR1 MGHRA, CDR2 YSYEKL. The CDR3 totals 12 residues. CDR3 in amino acids: CASSQGNQPQHF. Here the CDR3 DNA reads TGCGCCAGCAGCCAAGGAAATCAGCCCCAGCATTTT.

The chain couples TRBV6-5 to TRBJ2-7, with 10 positions matching TRBD2. Germline CDR1 and CDR2: MNHEY and SVGAGI. Unmatched junction bases numbered 4, after V lost 6 bases and J lost 2 bases. The CDR3 consists of 14 residues. CDR3 loop: CASRLLAGTYEQYF. CDR3 DNA: TGTGCCAGCAGGTTACTAGCGGGAACCTACGAGCAGTACTTC.